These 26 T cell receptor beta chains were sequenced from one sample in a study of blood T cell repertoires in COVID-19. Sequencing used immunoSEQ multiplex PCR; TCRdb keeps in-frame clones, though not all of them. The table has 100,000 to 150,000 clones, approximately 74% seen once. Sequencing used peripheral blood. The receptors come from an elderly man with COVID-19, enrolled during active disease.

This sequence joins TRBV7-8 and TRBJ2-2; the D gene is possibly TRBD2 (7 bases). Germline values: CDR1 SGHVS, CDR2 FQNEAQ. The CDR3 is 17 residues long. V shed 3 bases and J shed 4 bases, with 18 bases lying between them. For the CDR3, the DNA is TGTGCCAGCAGCTTTAGGGGGGGGACTCCAGGCACCGGGGAGCTGTTTTTT. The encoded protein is CASSFRGGTPGTGELFF.

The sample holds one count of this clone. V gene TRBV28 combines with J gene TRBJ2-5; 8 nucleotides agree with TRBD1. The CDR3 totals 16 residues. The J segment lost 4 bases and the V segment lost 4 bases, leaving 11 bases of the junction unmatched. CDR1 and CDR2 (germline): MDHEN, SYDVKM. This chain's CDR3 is CASSSHPGQGPETQYF. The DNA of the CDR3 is TGTGCCAGCAGTTCCCACCCCGGACAGGGTCCAGAGACCCAGTACTTC.

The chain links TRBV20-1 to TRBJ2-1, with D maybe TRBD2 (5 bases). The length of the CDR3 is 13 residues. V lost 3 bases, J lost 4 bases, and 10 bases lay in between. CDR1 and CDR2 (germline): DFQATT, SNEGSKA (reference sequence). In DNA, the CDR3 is TGCAGTGCTAGTCCCAGCGGATACAATGAGCAGTTCTTC. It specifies CSASPSGYNEQFF.

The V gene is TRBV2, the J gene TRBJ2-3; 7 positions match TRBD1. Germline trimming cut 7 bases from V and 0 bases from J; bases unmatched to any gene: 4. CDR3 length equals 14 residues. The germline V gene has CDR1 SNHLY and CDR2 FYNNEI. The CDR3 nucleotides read TGTGCCAGCATCCCGGGACAGAGCACAGATACGCAGTATTTT. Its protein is CASIPGQSTDTQYF. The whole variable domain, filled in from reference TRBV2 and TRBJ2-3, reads EPEVTQTPSHQVTQMGQEVILRCVPISNHLYFYWYRQILGQKVEFLVSFYNNEISEKSEIFDDQFSVERPDGSNFTLKIRSTKLEDSAMYFCASIPGQSTDTQYFGPGTRLTVL.

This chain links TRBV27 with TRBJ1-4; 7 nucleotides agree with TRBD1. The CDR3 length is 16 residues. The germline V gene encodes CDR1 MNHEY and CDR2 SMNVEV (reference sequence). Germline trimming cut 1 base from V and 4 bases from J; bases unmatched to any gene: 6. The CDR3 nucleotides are TGTGCCAGCAGTTTATATCTAGGGGGCGTTAATGAAAAACTGTTTTTT. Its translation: CASSLYLGGVNEKLFF.

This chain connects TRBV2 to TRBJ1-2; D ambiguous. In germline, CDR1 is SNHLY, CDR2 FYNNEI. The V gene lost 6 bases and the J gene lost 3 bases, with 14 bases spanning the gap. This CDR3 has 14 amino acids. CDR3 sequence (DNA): TGTGCCAGCAGCCCCGGGAGGGTTTACTATGGCTACACCTTC. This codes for CASSPGRVYYGYTF.

The CDR3 DNA follows: TGCAGCGTGGAGCGGAGTTCCTACAATGAGCAGTTCTTC. Amino acid sequence: CSVERSSYNEQFF. The genes are TRBV29-1 and TRBJ2-1, with TRBD2 as a possible D gene (5 bases). Per the germline V gene, CDR1 is SQVTM and CDR2 is ANQGSEA. Trimming pared 6 bases from V and 1 base from J, leaving 10 bases between. This CDR3 contains 13 residues.

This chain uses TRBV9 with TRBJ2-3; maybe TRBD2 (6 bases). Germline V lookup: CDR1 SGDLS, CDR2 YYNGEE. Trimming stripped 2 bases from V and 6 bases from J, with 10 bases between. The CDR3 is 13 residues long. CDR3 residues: CASSVGTPDTQYF. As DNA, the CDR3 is TGTGCCAGCAGCGTCGGGACTCCCGATACGCAGTATTTT.

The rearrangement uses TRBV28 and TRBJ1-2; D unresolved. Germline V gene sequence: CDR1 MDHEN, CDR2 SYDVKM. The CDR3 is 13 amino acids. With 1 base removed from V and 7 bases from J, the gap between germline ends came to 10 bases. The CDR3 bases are TGTGCCAGCAGTTTATCGCAGGTCCGTGGCTACACCTTC. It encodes CASSLSQVRGYTF.

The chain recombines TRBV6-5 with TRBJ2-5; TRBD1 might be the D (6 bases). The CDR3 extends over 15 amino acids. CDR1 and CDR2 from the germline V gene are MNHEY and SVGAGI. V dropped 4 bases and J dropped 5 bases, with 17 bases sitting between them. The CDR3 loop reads CASSLGLGAGETQYF. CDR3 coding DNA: TGTGCCAGCAGTTTGGGCTTGGGGGCAGGGGAGACCCAGTACTTC.

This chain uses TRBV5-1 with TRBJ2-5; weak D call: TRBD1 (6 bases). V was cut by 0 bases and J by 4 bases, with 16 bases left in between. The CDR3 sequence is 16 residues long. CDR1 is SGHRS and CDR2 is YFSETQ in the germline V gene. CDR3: CASSLAERQGRETQYF. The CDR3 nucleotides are TGCGCCAGCAGCTTGGCCGAGCGTCAGGGGAGAGAGACCCAGTACTTC.

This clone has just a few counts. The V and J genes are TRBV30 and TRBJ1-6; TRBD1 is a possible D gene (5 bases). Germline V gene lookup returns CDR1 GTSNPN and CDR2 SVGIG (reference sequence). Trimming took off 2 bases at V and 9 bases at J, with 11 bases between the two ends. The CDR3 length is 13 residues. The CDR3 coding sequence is TGTGCCTGGAGTCAGGGTTTGGGTTCACCCCTCCACTTT. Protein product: CAWSQGLGSPLHF.

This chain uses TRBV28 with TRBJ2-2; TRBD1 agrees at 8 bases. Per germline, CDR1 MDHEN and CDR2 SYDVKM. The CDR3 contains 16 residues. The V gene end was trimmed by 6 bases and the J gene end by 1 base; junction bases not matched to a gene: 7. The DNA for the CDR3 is TGTGCCAGCAGGGGGACAGGTGATATGAACACCGGGGAGCTGTTTTTT. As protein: CASRGTGDMNTGELFF.

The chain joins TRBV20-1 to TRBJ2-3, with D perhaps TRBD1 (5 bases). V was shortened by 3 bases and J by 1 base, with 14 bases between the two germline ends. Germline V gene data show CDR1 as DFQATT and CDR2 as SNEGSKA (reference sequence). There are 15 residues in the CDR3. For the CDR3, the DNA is TGCAGTGCTAGTGTGGCGGCAGGGCGCACAGATACGCAGTATTTT. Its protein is CSASVAAGRTDTQYF.

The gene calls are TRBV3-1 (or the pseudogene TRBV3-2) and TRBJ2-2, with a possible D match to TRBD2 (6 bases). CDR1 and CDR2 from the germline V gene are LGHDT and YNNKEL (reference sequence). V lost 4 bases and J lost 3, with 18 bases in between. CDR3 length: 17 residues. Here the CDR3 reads CASSRNSGGIDTGELFF. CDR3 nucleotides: TGTGCCAGCAGCCGCAATAGCGGAGGGATTGACACCGGGGAGCTGTTTTTT.

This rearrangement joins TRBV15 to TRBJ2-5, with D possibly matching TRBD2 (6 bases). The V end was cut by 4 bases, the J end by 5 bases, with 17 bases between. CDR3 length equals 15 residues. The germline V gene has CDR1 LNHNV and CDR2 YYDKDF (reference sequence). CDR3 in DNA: TGTGCCACCAGCACCTACGGCGGGATGGGCGAGACCCAGTACTTC. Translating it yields CATSTYGGMGETQYF.

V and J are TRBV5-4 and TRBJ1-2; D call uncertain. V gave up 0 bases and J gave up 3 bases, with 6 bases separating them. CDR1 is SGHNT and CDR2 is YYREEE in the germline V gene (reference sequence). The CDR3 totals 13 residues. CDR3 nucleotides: TGTGCCAGCAGCTTGGACAGAGACTATGGCTACACCTTC. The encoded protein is CASSLDRDYGYTF.

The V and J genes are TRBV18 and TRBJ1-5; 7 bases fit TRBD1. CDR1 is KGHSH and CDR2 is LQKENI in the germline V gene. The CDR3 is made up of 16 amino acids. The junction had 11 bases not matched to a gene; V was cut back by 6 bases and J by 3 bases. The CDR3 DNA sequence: TGTGCCAGCTCCCCTGGCCAGGGGGGTGCCAATCAGCCCCAGCATTTT. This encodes CASSPGQGGANQPQHF.

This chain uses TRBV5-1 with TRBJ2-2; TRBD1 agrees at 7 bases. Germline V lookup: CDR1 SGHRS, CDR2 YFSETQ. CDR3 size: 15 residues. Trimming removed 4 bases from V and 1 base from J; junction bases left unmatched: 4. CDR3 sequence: CASSPGTVNTGELFF. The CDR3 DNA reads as TGCGCCAGCAGCCCCGGGACAGTGAACACCGGGGAGCTGTTTTTT.

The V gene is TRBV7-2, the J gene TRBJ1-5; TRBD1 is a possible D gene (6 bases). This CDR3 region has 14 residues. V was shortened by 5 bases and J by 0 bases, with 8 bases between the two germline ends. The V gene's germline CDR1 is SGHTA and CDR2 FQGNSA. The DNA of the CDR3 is TGTGCCAGCAGCGCGGACAGTAGCAATCAGCCCCAGCATTTT. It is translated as CASSADSSNQPQHF.

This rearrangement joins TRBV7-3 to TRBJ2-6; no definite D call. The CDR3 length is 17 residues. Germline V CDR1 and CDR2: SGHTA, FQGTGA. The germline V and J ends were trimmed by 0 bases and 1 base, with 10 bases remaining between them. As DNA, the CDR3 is TGTGCCAGCAGCTTAACCTCTCAGATTTCTGGGGCCAACGTCCTGACTTTC. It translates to CASSLTSQISGANVLTF.

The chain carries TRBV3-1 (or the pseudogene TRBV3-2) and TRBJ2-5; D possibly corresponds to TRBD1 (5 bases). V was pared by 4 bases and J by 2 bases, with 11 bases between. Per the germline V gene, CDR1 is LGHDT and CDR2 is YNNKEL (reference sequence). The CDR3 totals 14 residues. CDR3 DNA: TGTGCCAGCAGCCCCCTTGACAGTCAAGAGACCCAGTACTTC. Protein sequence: CASSPLDSQETQYF.

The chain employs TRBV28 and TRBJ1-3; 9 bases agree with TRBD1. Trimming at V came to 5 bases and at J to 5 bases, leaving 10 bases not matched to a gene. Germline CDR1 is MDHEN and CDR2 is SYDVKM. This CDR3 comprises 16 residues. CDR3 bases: TGTGCCAGCAGTCCCGGGGGGGGACAGGGTAGAAACACCATATATTTT. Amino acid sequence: CASSPGGGQGRNTIYF.

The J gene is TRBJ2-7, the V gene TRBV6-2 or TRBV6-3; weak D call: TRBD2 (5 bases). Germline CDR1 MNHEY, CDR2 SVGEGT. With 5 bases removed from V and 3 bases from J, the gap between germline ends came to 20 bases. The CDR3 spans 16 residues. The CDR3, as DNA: TGTGCCAGCAGTCGCCCCCCGGGGTCGGAAAACTACGAGCAGTACTTC. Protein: CASSRPPGSENYEQYF.

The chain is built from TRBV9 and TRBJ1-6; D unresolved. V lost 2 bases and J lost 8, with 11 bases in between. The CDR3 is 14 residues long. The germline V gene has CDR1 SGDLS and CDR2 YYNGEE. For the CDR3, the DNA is TGTGCCAGCAGCGTGCGCTCTCTAGATTCACCCCTCCACTTT. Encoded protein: CASSVRSLDSPLHF.

Written as DNA, the CDR3 is TGTGCCAGCAGCGTAGTGGACAGGCAAAACACTGAAGCTTTCTTT. Its translation is CASSVVDRQNTEAFF. The chain couples TRBV9 to TRBJ1-1, with 7 bases fitting TRBD1. Germline trimming cut 0 bases from V and 2 bases from J; bases unmatched to any gene: 4. Germline CDR1 SGDLS, CDR2 YYNGEE. The CDR3 covers 15 residues.